The following is a T cell receptor beta chain sequence with its context. The CDR3 is 12 residues long. Trimming removed 6 bases at V and 1 base at J, with 7 bases between. CDR1 and CDR2 (germline): SGHKS, YYEKEE (reference sequence). This sample is drawn from a study of blood T cell repertoires in COVID-19. Study-wide background: COVID-19 samples, acute and convalescent, were from the United States, Italy and Spain. In each case, the material was cDNA or gDNA derived from T cells, B-cell-depleted T cells, or PBMCs.

Original processing methods: It was from reference gene primer amplification that nucleated cell counts were estimated. Assay used: immunoSEQ multiplex PCR; TCRdb lists only in-frame clones, some missing. V and J calls and clone size follow that table, whereas D and trimming were derived from the DNA. The sample includes fewer than 120,000 clones, under 75% seen only once; the top ten take 6.5% to 8.5%. V gene TRBV5-5 combines with J gene TRBJ1-1; no reliable D call. Input material: peripheral blood. The clonotype originates from a woman aged 55-70 years with acute or convalescent COVID-19. The chain's CDR3 is CASTVANTEAFF. Written as DNA, the CDR3 is TGTGCCAGCACTGTGGCGAACACTGAAGCTTTCTTT.